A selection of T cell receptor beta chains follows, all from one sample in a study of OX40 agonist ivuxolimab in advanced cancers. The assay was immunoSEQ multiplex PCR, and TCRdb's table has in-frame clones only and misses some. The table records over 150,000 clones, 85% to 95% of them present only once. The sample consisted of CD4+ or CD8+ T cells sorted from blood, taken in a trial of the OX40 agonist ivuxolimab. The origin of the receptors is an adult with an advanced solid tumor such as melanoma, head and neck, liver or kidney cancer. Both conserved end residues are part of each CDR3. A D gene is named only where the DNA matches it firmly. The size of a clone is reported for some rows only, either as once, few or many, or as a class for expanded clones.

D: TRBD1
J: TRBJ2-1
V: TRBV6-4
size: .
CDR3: CASSDSQGASSYNEQFF
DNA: TGTGCCAGCAGTGACTCCCAGGGGGCCAGCTCCTACAATGAGCAGTTCTTC

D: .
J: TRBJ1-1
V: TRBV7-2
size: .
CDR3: CASSSRGAEAFF
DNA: TGTGCCAGCAGCTCTCGGGGGGCTGAAGCTTTCTTT

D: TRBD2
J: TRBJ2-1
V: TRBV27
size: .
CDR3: CASTPTSGGPRTSGEQFF
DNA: TGTGCCAGCACCCCGACTAGCGGGGGGCCAAGGACGTCTGGTGAGCAGTTCTTC

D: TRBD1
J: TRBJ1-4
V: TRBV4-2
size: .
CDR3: CASSQDGRGRNEKLFF
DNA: TGTGCCAGCAGCCAAGATGGAAGGGGGCGGAATGAAAAACTGTTTTTT

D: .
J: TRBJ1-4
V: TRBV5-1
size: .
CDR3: CASRGSDNEKLFF
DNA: TGCGCCAGCAGGGGCAGCGATAATGAAAAACTGTTTTTT

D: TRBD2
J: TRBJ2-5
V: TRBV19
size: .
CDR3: CASSRGTSGSFFRETQYF
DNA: TGTGCCAGTAGTAGGGGGACTAGCGGGAGTTTTTTCCGTGAGACCCAGTACTTC

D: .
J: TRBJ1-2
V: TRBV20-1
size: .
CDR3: CSGSAYGYTF
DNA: TGCAGTGGGTCGGCCTATGGCTACACCTTC

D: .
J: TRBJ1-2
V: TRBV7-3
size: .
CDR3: CASSPGPSPYGYTF
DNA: TGTGCCAGCAGCCCGGGACCAAGCCCTTATGGCTACACCTTC

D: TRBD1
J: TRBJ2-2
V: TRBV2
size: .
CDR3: CASKGQGRGGELFF
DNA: TGTGCCAGCAAGGGACAGGGTCGGGGCGGGGAGCTGTTTTTT

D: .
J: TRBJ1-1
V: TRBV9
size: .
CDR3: CASSSRGGLTEAFF
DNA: TGTGCCAGCAGCTCCCGAGGGGGGCTGACTGAAGCTTTCTTT

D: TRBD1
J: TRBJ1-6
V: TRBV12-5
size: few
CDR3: CASAPRGSPLHF
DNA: TGTGCTAGTGCCCCCAGGGGGTCACCCCTCCACTTT

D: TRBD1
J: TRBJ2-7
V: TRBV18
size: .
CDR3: CASSADRAYEQYF
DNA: TGTGCCAGCTCAGCGGACAGGGCCTACGAGCAGTACTTC

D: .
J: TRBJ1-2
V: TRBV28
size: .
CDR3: CASSTGQNYGYTF
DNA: TGTGCCAGCAGTACCGGACAGAACTATGGCTACACCTTC

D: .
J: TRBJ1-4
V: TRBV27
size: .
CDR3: CASSFRRGGSNEKLFF
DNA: TGTGCCAGCAGTTTCCGGCGGGGGGGCTCTAATGAAAAACTGTTTTTT

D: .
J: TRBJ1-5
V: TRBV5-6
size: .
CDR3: CASSSGSGRGLVGNQPQHF
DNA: TGTGCCAGCAGCTCCGGTTCCGGCAGGGGCCTGGTAGGCAATCAGCCCCAGCATTTT

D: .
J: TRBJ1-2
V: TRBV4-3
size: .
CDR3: CASGQGRTDGYTF
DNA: TGCGCCAGCGGCCAAGGCAGGACAGATGGCTACACCTTC

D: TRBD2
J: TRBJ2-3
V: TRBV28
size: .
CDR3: CASSLPGLAGVADTQYF
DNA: TGTGCCAGCAGTTTACCGGGACTAGCGGGAGTGGCAGATACGCAGTATTTT

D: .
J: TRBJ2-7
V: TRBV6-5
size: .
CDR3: CASSRLVSYEQYF
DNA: TGTGCCAGCAGTCGACTAGTTTCCTACGAGCAGTACTTC

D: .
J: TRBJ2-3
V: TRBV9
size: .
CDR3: CASSPSPADTQYF
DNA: TGTGCCAGCAGCCCCTCCCCCGCAGATACGCAGTATTTT

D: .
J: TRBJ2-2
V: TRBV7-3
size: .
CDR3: CASSLKFGGHLNTGELFF
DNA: TGTGCCAGCAGCTTAAAATTCGGGGGGCACCTGAACACCGGGGAGCTGTTTTTT

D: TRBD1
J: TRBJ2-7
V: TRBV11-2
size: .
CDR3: CASSLDRGSSYEQYF
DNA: TGTGCCAGCAGCTTAGACAGGGGGAGCTCCTACGAGCAGTACTTC

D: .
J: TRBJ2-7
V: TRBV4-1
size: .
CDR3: CASSPINRENYYEQYF
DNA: TGCGCCAGCAGCCCCATAAACAGGGAAAATTACTACGAGCAGTACTTC

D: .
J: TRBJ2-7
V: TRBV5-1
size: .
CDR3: CASSHGQGEEQYF
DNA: TGCGCCAGCAGCCACGGCCAGGGTGAAGAGCAGTACTTC

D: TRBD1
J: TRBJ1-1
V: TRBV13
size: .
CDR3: CASSSLRAGVTGLNTEAFF
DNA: TGTGCCAGCAGCTCACTCCGAGCGGGGGTGACAGGGCTTAACACTGAAGCTTTCTTT

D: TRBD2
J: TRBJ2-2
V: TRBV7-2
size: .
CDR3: CASSSGLAYTGELFF
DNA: TGTGCCAGCAGCTCGGGACTAGCCTACACCGGGGAGCTGTTTTTT

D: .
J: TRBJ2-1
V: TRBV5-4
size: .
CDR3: CASSQTQRTDYNEQFF
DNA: TGTGCCAGCAGCCAGACACAGCGTACCGACTACAATGAGCAGTTCTTC

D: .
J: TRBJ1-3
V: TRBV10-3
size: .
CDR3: CAITPGARGNTIYF
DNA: TGTGCCATCACCCCAGGGGCGCGTGGAAACACCATATATTTT

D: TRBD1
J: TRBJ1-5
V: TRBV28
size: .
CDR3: CASRTGTVKGNQPQHF
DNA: TGTGCCAGCAGGACCGGGACAGTAAAGGGCAATCAGCCCCAGCATTTT

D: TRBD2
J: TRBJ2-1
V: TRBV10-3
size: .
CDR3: CAISGGSYNEQFF
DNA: TGTGCCATCAGCGGGGGGAGTTACAATGAGCAGTTCTTC

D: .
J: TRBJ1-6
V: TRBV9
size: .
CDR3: CASSVATSLGSPLHF
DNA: TGTGCCAGCAGCGTAGCTACAAGTTTGGGCTCACCCCTCCACTTT

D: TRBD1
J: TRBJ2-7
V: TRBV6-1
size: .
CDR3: CASQTGTGGLEQYF
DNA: TGTGCCAGTCAGACCGGGACAGGGGGGCTCGAGCAGTACTTC

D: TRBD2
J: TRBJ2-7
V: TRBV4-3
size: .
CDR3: CASSQESGTSVHEQYF
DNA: TGCGCCAGCAGCCAAGAAAGCGGGACTAGTGTCCACGAGCAGTACTTC

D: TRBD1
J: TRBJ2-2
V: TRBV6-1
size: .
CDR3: CASRESGQGYTGELFF
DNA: TGTGCCAGCAGGGAATCGGGACAGGGTTACACCGGGGAGCTGTTTTTT

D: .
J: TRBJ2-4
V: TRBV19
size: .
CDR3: CASSQGNIQYF
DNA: TGTGCCAGTAGCCAGGGAAACATTCAGTACTTC

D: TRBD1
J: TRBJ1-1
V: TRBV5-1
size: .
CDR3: CASSYRDRNTEAFF
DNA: TGCGCCAGCAGCTACCGGGACAGGAACACTGAAGCTTTCTTT

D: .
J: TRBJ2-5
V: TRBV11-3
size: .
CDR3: CASSSRVGETQYF
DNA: TGTGCCAGCAGCTCCAGGGTTGGGGAGACCCAGTACTTC

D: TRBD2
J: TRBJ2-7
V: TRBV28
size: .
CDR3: CASSFPRTSGSGAYEQYF
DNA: TGTGCCAGCAGTTTCCCCCGGACTAGCGGGAGTGGGGCCTACGAGCAGTACTTC

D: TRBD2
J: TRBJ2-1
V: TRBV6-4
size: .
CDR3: CASSEFWGLAGGHNEQFF
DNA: TGTGCCAGCAGTGAGTTTTGGGGACTAGCGGGAGGTCACAATGAGCAGTTCTTC

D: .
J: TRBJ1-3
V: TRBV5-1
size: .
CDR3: CASSLGPLGGSSGNTIYF
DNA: TGCGCCAGCAGCTTGGGGCCACTGGGGGGAAGCTCTGGAAACACCATATATTTT